These 8 T cell receptor beta chains came from one sample sequenced in a study of shared clonotypes between healthy human individuals (TCRdb year 2020). The method was the immunoSEQ multiplex PCR assay. TCRdb stores this immuneACCESS table with in-frame sequences only. Part of the clones is absent; in the studies checked, under half of the shortfall reflects unresolved V genes, and no reason is known for the rest. The sample has about 2,500,000 clones on record, approximately 94% of them singletons. The leading ten clones occupy over 0.12% of the sample. What was sequenced was naive CD4+ T cells sorted from blood. In light of the paper, this sample's cell subset or site label describes: CD45RA+ positively selected. The origin of the receptors is a man aged 18 to 30 in good health.

The chain couples TRBV2 to TRBJ2-2; a possible D gene is TRBD2 (7 bases). Deletions cut 7 bases from V and 2 bases from J, with 14 bases between. This CDR3 is 15 amino acids long. The V gene's germline CDR1 is SNHLY and CDR2 FYNNEI. CDR3 region: CASNRGGENTGELFF. CDR3 in DNA: TGTGCCAGCAATCGAGGGGGGGAAAACACCGGGGAGCTGTTTTTT.

V and J are TRBV29-1 and TRBJ2-3; 7 nucleotides line up with TRBD2. This CDR3 is built from 15 residues. CDR1 SQVTM and CDR2 ANQGSEA come from the germline V gene. V was pared by 4 bases and J by 0 bases, with 7 bases of the junction left unmatched. The CDR3, as DNA: TGCAGCGTTGCCGGGGGGACGGCTAGCACAGATACGCAGTATTTT. Protein product: CSVAGGTASTDTQYF.

The chain uses TRBV11-1 and TRBJ2-1; perhaps TRBD1 as D (6 bases). CDR3 length equals 12 residues. Trimming left V 5 bases short and J 10 bases short, with 12 bases between. Germline V CDR1 and CDR2: SGHAT, FQDESV (reference sequence). CDR3 sequence reads: CASSPRQGEQFF. For the CDR3, the DNA is TGTGCCAGCAGCCCTCGGCAGGGGGAGCAGTTCTTC.

This chain links TRBV19 with TRBJ2-3, with D possibly TRBD2 on 6 matching bases. Germline CDR1 reads LNHDA; CDR2 reads SQIVND (reference sequence). CDR3 length: 15 amino acids. Trimming shortened V by 3 bases and J by 1 base, and 11 bases separated the two germline ends. The CDR3: CASSMGGLGTDTQYF. For the CDR3, the DNA is TGTGCCAGTAGTATGGGGGGACTGGGCACAGATACGCAGTATTTT.

The gene calls are TRBV14 and TRBJ1-3, with a possible D match to TRBD1 (5 bases). V lost 6 bases and J 0 bases, leaving 9 bases between the germline ends. Germline V gene sequence: CDR1 SGHDN, CDR2 FVKESK. There are 14 residues in the CDR3. The CDR3 nucleotides are TGTGCCAGCAGTCCGGGACCCTCTGGAAACACCATATATTTT. Translating it yields CASSPGPSGNTIYF.

The CDR3 DNA reads as TGTGCCACCAGCAGAGGGGAGGTAGCGGGTCCGGAGACCCAGTACTTC. Its protein is CATSRGEVAGPETQYF. The J gene is TRBJ2-5, the V gene TRBV15; 7 bases are a match to TRBD2. From germline, CDR1 is LNHNV and CDR2 YYDKDF (reference sequence). V lost 1 base to trimming and J lost 5 bases; unmatched junction nucleotides: 10. The CDR3 has 16 amino acids.

This chain joins TRBV4-1 and TRBJ1-5; D gene uncertain. CDR1 is MGHRA and CDR2 is YSYEKL in the germline V gene. The CDR3 runs 18 residues. Trimming stripped 0 bases from V and 4 bases from J, with 19 bases between. CDR3 amino acids: CASSQDDTVKGTNQPQHF. The DNA for the CDR3 is TGCGCCAGCAGCCAAGACGACACGGTTAAGGGCACAAATCAGCCCCAGCATTTT.

As DNA, the CDR3 is TGTGCCAGCAGCCCCGGGACAGCGGATTCCTACGAGCAGTACTTC. It is translated as CASSPGTADSYEQYF. The rearrangement links TRBV21-1 to TRBJ2-7; TRBD1 is the table's D call, not checked against the DNA. TRBV21-1 is deemed a pseudogene. The CDR3 contains 15 residues.